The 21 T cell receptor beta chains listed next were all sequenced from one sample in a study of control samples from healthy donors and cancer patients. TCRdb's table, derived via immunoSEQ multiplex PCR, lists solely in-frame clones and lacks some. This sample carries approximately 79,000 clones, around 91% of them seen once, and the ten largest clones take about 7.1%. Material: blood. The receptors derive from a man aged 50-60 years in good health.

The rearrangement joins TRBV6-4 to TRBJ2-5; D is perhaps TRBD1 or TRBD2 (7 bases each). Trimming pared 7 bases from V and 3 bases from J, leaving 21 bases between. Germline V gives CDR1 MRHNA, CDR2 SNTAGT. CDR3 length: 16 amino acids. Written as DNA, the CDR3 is TGTGCCAGCACTCGACAGGGAGGGATTGAGGAAGAGACCCAGTACTTC. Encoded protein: CASTRQGGIEEETQYF.

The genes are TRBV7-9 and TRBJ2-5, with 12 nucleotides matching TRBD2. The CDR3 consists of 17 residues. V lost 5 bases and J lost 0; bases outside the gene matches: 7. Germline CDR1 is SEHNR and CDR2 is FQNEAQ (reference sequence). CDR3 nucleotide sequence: TGTGCCAGCAGCACTAGGACTAGCGGGGCGTACCAAGAGACCCAGTACTTC. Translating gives CASSTRTSGAYQETQYF.

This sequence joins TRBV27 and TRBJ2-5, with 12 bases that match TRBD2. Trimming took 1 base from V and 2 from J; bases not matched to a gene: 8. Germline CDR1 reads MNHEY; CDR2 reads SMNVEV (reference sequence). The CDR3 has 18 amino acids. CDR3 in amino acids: CASSLLPTSGGEQETQYF. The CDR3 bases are TGTGCCAGCAGTTTATTGCCGACTAGCGGGGGAGAACAAGAGACCCAGTACTTC.

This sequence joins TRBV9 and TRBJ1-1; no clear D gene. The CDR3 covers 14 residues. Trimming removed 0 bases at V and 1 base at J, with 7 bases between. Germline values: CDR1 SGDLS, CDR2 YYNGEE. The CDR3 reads CASSVGVENTEAFF. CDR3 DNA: TGTGCCAGCAGCGTAGGAGTTGAGAACACTGAAGCTTTCTTT.

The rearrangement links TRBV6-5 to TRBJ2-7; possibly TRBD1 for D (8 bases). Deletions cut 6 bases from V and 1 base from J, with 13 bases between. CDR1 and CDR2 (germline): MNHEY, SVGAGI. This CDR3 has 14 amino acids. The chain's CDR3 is CASRHRGGSYEQYF. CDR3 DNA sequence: TGTGCCAGCAGGCACAGGGGGGGGTCCTACGAGCAGTACTTC.

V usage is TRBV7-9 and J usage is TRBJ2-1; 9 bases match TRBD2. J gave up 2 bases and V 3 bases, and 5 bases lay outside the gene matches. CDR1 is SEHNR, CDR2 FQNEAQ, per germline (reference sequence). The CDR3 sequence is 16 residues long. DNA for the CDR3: TGTGCCAGCAGCTTCCAGGGCGGGGGGGCCTACAATGAGCAGTTCTTC. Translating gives CASSFQGGGAYNEQFF.

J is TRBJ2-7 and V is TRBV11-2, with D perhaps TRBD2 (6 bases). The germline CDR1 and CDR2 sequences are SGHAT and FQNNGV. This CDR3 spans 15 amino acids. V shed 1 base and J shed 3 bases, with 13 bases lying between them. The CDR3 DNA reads TGTGCCAGCAGCTTAGCAGCGGGCAGACACTACGAGCAGTACTTC. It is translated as CASSLAAGRHYEQYF.

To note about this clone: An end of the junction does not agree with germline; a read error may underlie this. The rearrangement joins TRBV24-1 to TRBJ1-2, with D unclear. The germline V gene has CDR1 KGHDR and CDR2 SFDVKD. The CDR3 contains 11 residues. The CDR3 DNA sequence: TGTGCCACCAGTGCTTTGGATGGCTACACCTTC. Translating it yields CATSALDGYTF.

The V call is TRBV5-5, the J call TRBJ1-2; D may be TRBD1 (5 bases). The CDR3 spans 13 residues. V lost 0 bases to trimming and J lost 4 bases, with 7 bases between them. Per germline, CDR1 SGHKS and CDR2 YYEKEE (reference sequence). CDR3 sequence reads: CASSLGGAYGYTF. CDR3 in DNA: TGTGCCAGCAGCTTGGGGGGCGCCTATGGCTACACCTTC.

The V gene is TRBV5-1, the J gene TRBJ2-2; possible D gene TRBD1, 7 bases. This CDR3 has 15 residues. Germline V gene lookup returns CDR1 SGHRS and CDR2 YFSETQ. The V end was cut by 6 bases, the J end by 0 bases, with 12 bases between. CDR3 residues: CASTRGASNTGELFF. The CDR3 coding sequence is TGCGCCAGCACCAGGGGGGCGTCGAACACCGGGGAGCTGTTTTTT.

The CDR3 DNA is TGTGCCAGCAGCCCCCGAGAGACCCAGTACTTC. Translated, it gives CASSPRETQYF. This sequence joins TRBV11-2 and TRBJ2-5, with D unclear. With 5 bases removed from V and 4 bases from J, the gap between germline ends came to 5 bases. The germline CDR1 and CDR2 sequences are SGHAT and FQNNGV. The CDR3 length is 11 residues.

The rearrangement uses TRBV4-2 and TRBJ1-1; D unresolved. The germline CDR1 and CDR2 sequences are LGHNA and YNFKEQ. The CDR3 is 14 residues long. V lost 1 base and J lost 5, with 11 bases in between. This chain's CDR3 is CASSQAHSGTEAFF. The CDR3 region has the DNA TGTGCCAGCAGCCAAGCACATTCGGGGACTGAAGCTTTCTTT.

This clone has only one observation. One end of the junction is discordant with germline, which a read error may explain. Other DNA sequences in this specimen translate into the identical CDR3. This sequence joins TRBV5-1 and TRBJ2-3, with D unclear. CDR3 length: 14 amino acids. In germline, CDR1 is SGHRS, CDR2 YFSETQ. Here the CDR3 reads CASSLAQETDTQYF. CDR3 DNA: TGCGCCAGTAGCTTGGCCCAGGAGACAGATACGCAGTATTTT.

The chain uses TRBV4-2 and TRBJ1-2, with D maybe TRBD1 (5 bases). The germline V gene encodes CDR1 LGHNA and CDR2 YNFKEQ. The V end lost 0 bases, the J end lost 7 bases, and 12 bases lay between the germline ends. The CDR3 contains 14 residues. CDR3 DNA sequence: TGTGCCAGCAGCCAAGAATCGGCAGGGAGTGGCTACACCTTC. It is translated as CASSQESAGSGYTF.

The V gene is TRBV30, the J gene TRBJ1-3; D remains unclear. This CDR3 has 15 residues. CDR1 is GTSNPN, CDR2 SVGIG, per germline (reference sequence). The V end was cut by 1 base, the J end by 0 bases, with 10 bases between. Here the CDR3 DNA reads TGTGCCTGGAGTGCCCCTGGAAACTCTGGAAACACCATATATTTT. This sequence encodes CAWSAPGNSGNTIYF.

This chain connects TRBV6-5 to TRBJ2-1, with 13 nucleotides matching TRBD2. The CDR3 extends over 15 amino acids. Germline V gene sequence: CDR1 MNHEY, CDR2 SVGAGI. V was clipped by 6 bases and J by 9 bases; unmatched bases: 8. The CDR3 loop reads CASRYTSGGAGEQFF. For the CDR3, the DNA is TGTGCCAGCAGGTATACTAGCGGGGGGGCAGGTGAGCAGTTCTTC.

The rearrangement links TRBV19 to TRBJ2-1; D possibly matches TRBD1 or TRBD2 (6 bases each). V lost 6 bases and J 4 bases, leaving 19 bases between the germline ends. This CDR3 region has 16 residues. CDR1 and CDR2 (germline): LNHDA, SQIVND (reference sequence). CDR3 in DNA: TGTGCCAGTAGGGGCCTGGGAGGACAGACTTACAATGAGCAGTTCTTC. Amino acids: CASRGLGGQTYNEQFF.

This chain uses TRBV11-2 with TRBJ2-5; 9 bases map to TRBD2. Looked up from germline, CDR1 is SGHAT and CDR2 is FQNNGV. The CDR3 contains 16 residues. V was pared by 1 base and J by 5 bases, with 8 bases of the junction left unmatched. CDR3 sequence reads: CASSLGSSGVRETQYF. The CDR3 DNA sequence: TGTGCCAGCAGCTTAGGCTCTAGCGGGGTGCGGGAGACCCAGTACTTC.

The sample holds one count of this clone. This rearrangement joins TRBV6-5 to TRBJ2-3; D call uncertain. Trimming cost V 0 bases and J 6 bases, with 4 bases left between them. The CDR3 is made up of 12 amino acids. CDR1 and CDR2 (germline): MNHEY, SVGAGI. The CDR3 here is CASSYSGDTQYF. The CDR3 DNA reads TGTGCCAGCAGTTACTCAGGGGATACGCAGTATTTT.

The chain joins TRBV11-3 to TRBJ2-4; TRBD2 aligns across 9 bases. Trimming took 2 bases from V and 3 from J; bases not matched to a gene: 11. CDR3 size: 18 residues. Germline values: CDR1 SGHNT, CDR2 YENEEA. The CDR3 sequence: CASSLIGAERGDKNIQYF. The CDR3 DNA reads TGTGCCAGCAGCTTAATTGGGGCGGAGCGGGGGGACAAAAACATTCAGTACTTC.

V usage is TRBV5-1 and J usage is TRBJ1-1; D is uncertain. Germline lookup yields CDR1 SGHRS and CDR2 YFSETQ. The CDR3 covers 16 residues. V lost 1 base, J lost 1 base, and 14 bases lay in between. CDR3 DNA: TGCGCCAGCAGCTTGTCGGGCAGCCCAGAGAACACTGAAGCTTTCTTT. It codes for CASSLSGSPENTEAFF.